Described below is a single T cell receptor beta chain sequence and its context. These data are taken from a study of blood T cell repertoires in COVID-19. Study-wide context: Specimens from acute and convalescent COVID-19 originated in the United States, Italy and Spain. T cells, B-cell-depleted T cells, or PBMCs supplied cDNA or gDNA.

Under the authors' procedure: Amplification of reference gene primers provided the estimated nucleated cell counts. Assay: immunoSEQ multiplex PCR; the TCRdb copy retains only in-frame clones and omits some. The DNA gave D and trimming, while V, J and clone size come from that table. The table has about 22,000 clones, about 92% seen once. CDR3 length: 15 amino acids. Looked up from germline, CDR1 is SGHRS and CDR2 is YFSETQ. V was clipped by 0 bases and J by 3 bases, with 10 bases between them. The chain carries TRBV5-1 and TRBJ1-5; D gene uncertain. The source of this sequence is a man in his sixties or seventies with acute or convalescent COVID-19. Sequencing was performed on peripheral blood. The CDR3 bases are TGCGCCAGCAGCTTGGGTACGGTGCCCAATCAGCCCCAGCATTTT. Its translation: CASSLGTVPNQPQHF.